This TCR beta chain was sequenced during a study of T cells in Graves' hyperthyroidism and ophthalmopathy. Whole-study findings and limits: Peripheral blood also featured most of the thyroid clonotypes expanded above 0.001. In simple terms, a model built on 13 V-J features told ophthalmopathy apart from stable hyperthyroidism.

There were TCR beta CDR3 regions amplified from RNA transcripts. HTBI primers drove first-round RT-PCR of the TCR CDR3. TCRdb reprocessed the multiplex PCR reads via MiXCR and lists one record per CDR3 protein. The sample holds hundreds of thousands of distinct CDR3 sequences; around 46% are singletons and the top ten take approximately 8.2%. The CDR3 runs 13 residues. V lost 6 bases and J lost 8; bases outside the gene matches: 6. CDR1 SNHLY and CDR2 FYNNEI come from the germline V gene. A note on this clonotype: Its antigen is not known.

Investigators excluded patients with uncontrolled infection, other autoimmune disease, pregnancy or lactation. This TCR came from a woman aged 18-29 years with Graves' hyperthyroidism. Specimen: peripheral blood or thyroid tissue (not recorded which). The chain recombines TRBV2 with TRBJ1-3; TRBD1 agrees at 8 bases. The CDR3 protein is CASSADRDDTIYF. The CDR3 nucleotides read TGTGCCAGCAGCGCGGACAGGGATGACACCATATATTTT. Filled out from reference TRBV2 and TRBJ1-3, the complete variable domain reads EPEVTQTPSHQVTQMGQEVILRCVPISNHLYFYWYRQILGQKVEFLVSFYNNEISEKSEIFDDQFSVERPDGSNFTLKIRSTKLEDSAMYFCASSADRDDTIYFGEGSWLTVV.